Below, one TCR beta chain is given with its context. The antigen is undetermined. The data were produced by immunoSEQ multiplex PCR, yet TCRdb's version contains in-frame clones alone and is incomplete. Of fewer than 800,000 clones in the sample, roughly nine tenths were seen once. The sample belongs to a study of Ad26.COV2.S vaccination and SARS-CoV-2 variants. Turning to the study itself: Donor had been placed in the Ad26.COV2.S arm of the COV1001 trial. Study-wide results and limits: Vaccine and placebo recipients had comparable breadth of non-spike TCRs.

The treatment was: roughly 19 received Ad26.COV2.S at low or high dose, single or two shots; five or six received placebo; per-sample allocation not given. Sampling was performed 63 days after the first vaccine or placebo injection. In Boston, the donor was an adult between 18-55 years of age. This CDR3 has 15 amino acids. Germline V lookup: CDR1 SGHVS, CDR2 FNYEAQ. V dropped 5 bases and J dropped 8; count of bases not matched to a gene: 9. The chain couples TRBV7-6 to TRBJ1-4; 9 bases agree with TRBD1. Sequencing was performed on peripheral blood, taken in a trial of Ad26.COV2.S vaccine versus placebo. This clonotype was sampled from a person aged 18-60 years who received the Ad26.COV2.S COVID-19 vaccine or a placebo. CDR3 nucleotides: TGTGCCAGCAGCGAACAGGGGGCGATGGGCGAAAAACTGTTTTTT. It yields the protein CASSEQGAMGEKLFF.